This T cell receptor (beta chain) was captured in a study of vaccination effects on CD4 cells after COVID-19. Study-level information: Post-vaccine specimens were collected at a median of 72 days following the second dose.

V trimming: 7 bases; J trimming: 4 bases; junction bases outside the gene matches: 5. CDR1 and CDR2 (germline): SGHRS, YFSETQ. The CDR3 is 15 amino acids. Peptide-pool stimulation followed by sequencing identified expanded antigen-specific CD4+ clonotypes in the ViraFEST assay. Scientists isolated CD4+ T cells after a roughly nine-day culture period ended. All study participants received two doses of BNT162b2 or mRNA-1273 vaccine. PBMC cultures contained about 2 million cells per well, approximately 11 IU/ml IL-2 and approximately 9.9 ug/ml peptides. A word on this clone: As yet, its antigen is unknown.

TCRdb's table, derived via immunoSEQ multiplex PCR, lists solely in-frame clones and lacks some. Here the sample spans about 59,000 clones, around 82% being singletons. The J gene is TRBJ2-2, the V gene TRBV5-1, with TRBD2 identical over 12 bases. This clonotype was sampled from a human donor who received a COVID-19 vaccine. The input for sequencing was CD4+ T cells from PBMCs cultured with HCoV-OC43 spike peptides, taken after COVID-19 vaccination. Specified subset: HCoV-OC43 spike overlapping peptide pool stimulation. The chain's CDR3 is CASSVTSGSTGELFF. In nucleotides, the CDR3 is TGCGCCAGCTCTGTGACTAGCGGGAGCACCGGGGAGCTGTTTTTT. Full variable domain (rest looked up from reference TRBV5-1 and TRBJ2-2): KAGVTQTPRYLIKTRGQQVTLSCSPISGHRSVSWYQQTPGQGLQFLFEYFSETQRNKGNFPGRFSGRQFSNSRSEMNVSTLELGDSALYLCASSVTSGSTGELFFGEGSRLTVL.